This TCR beta chain was documented in a study of blood T cell repertoires in COVID-19. Study-level background: Whether acute or convalescent, the COVID-19 samples came from the United States, Italy and Spain.

TCRdb keeps only in-frame clones here, not all; method: immunoSEQ multiplex PCR. The sample yields approximately 400,000 clones, around 89% seen once. The ends lost 4 bases at V and 4 bases at J; junction bases unmatched: 10. This CDR3 comprises 17 residues. CDR1 SEHNR and CDR2 FQNEAQ come from the germline V gene (reference sequence). The study recruited people aged about 18 to 95 years across 20 to 30 US areas. Cohort 3 recovery required two negative PCRs, clearance, or symptom resolution. The TCR was taken from a woman between 18 and 30 years old who had recovered from COVID-19. The chain uses TRBV7-9 and TRBJ2-2; 9 bases are shared with TRBD2. Source material: PBMCs or T cells enriched from blood (not recorded which). CDR3 amino acids: CASSSDVGAGGTGELFF. DNA for the CDR3: TGTGCCAGCAGCTCTGACGTAGGAGCGGGGGGCACCGGGGAGCTGTTTTTT. Full variable domain (remainder filled in from reference TRBV7-9 and TRBJ2-2): DTGVSQNPRHKITKRGQNVTFRCDPISEHNRLYWYRQTLGQGPEFLTYFQNEAQLEKSRLLSDRFSAERPKGSFSTLEIQRTEQGDSAMYLCASSSDVGAGGTGELFFGEGSRLTVL.